This TCR beta chain was sequenced in a study of early stage breast cancer tumors. The germline V gene encodes CDR1 MNHEY and CDR2 SVGAGI. This CDR3 is 15 amino acids long. V was shortened by 2 bases and J by 0 bases, with 11 bases between the two germline ends. The table came from immunoSEQ multiplex PCR; TCRdb's copy has only in-frame clones and leaves some out. The profile shows more than 55,000 clones, roughly 80% of them singletons. Material for sequencing was blood. This sequence joins TRBV6-5 and TRBJ2-7, with D maybe TRBD2 (7 bases). The TCR was taken from a person aged 40 to 50 with breast cancer. CDR3 sequence: CASSYGGAVSYEQYF. Here the CDR3 DNA reads TGTGCCAGCAGTTACGGGGGGGCCGTCTCCTACGAGCAGTACTTC.